The 25 T cell receptor beta chains in this list originate from one sample, sequenced in a study of shared clonotypes between healthy human individuals. This table comes from immunoSEQ multiplex PCR, and its TCRdb copy is limited to in-frame clones, with some not included. The data show under 1,100,000 clones, 60% to 80% seen once. Sequenced sample: memory CD4+ T cells sorted from blood. Subset here: CD45RA-negative fraction. These receptors all stem from a man between 18 and 29 years old in good health.

The chain is built from TRBV9 and TRBJ2-3; D unclear. Trimming took 2 bases from V and 2 from J, leaving 12 bases between them. CDR1 is SGDLS, CDR2 YYNGEE, per germline. The CDR3 totals 15 residues. In DNA, the CDR3 is TGTGCCAGCAGCGTGTCGGCCACAAACACAGATACGCAGTATTTT. It specifies CASSVSATNTDTQYF.

The table lists this clone with a count of one. The chain joins TRBV5-1 to TRBJ2-6; no clear D. V dropped 0 bases and J dropped 0 bases, with 7 bases sitting between them. Germline V gene lookup returns CDR1 SGHRS and CDR2 YFSETQ. This CDR3 comprises 16 residues. The CDR3 sequence is CASSLEAYSGANVLTF. CDR3 DNA sequence: TGCGCCAGCAGCTTGGAAGCCTACTCTGGGGCCAACGTCCTGACTTTC. Combining the CDR3 with reference TRBV5-1 and TRBJ2-6 gives the whole variable domain KAGVTQTPRYLIKTRGQQVTLSCSPISGHRSVSWYQQTPGQGLQFLFEYFSETQRNKGNFPGRFSGRQFSNSRSEMNVSTLELGDSALYLCASSLEAYSGANVLTFGAGSRLTVL.

The chain is built from TRBV10-3 and TRBJ1-2, with TRBD1 matching over 9 bases. This CDR3 spans 14 amino acids. Unmatched junction bases numbered 7, after V lost 6 bases and J lost 5 bases. CDR1 and CDR2 (germline): ENHRY, SYGVKD. The CDR3 sequence: CAISPGQGLYGYTF. The DNA of the CDR3 is TGTGCCATCAGCCCTGGACAGGGGTTATATGGCTACACCTTC.

The chain is built from TRBV29-1 and TRBJ1-3; D is ambiguous. Trimming removed 3 bases from V and 6 bases from J, with 6 bases in between. Germline lookup yields CDR1 SQVTM and CDR2 ANQGSEA. The CDR3 consists of 11 residues. The CDR3 DNA sequence: TGCAGCGTTGACCATTCAAACACCATATATTTT. This codes for CSVDHSNTIYF.

The chain uses TRBV27 and TRBJ1-1; D is unclear. CDR3 length: 14 amino acids. Trimming took 6 bases from V and 5 from J, leaving 16 bases between them. Germline V gene lookup returns CDR1 MNHEY and CDR2 SMNVEV (reference sequence). The chain's CDR3 is CASSVRARGTEAFF. The CDR3 DNA is TGTGCCAGCAGCGTGAGGGCGCGTGGAACTGAAGCTTTCTTT.

This CDR3 reads CASSFSASRSYEQYF. The CDR3, as DNA: TGTGCCAGCAGTTTCTCCGCTAGCCGATCCTACGAGCAGTACTTC. The chain employs TRBV28 and TRBJ2-7, with D possibly matching TRBD2 (5 bases). Germline V gene sequence: CDR1 MDHEN, CDR2 SYDVKM. The CDR3 sequence is 15 residues long. V was shortened by 3 bases and J by 1 base, with 13 bases between the two germline ends.

A remark on this clone: Different DNA sequences within this sample yield the same CDR3. This chain joins TRBV9 and TRBJ1-5; perhaps TRBD1 as D (6 bases). The CDR3 runs to 14 residues. Germline V CDR1 and CDR2: SGDLS, YYNGEE. Between the trimmed V and J ends, which lost 0 bases and 2 bases, there was a span of 6 bases. The CDR3 DNA follows: TGTGCCAGCAGCGTAGAGGGGGGCAATCAGCCCCAGCATTTT. Translating it yields CASSVEGGNQPQHF.

Comments on this clone: This specimen includes other DNA sequences encoding the same CDR3. The V and J genes are TRBV5-4 and TRBJ2-2; D is unclear. The germline V gene has CDR1 SGHNT and CDR2 YYREEE (reference sequence). This CDR3 is 15 amino acids long. V was pared by 0 bases and J by 1 base, with 7 bases between. The CDR3 bases are TGTGCCAGCAGCTTGGCCGGTGGGAACACCGGGGAGCTGTTTTTT. Translated, it gives CASSLAGGNTGELFF. The full variable domain, rest sourced from reference TRBV5-4 and TRBJ2-2, is ETGVTQSPTHLIKTRGQQVTLRCSSQSGHNTVSWYQQALGQGPQFIFQYYREEENGRGNFPPRFSGLQFPNYSSELNVNALELDDSALYLCASSLAGGNTGELFFGEGSRLTVL.

The rearrangement links TRBV9 to TRBJ2-7; TRBD1 matches 8 bases. The CDR3 loop spans 15 amino acids. Trimming cost V 4 bases and J 3 bases; bases outside gene matches: 9. Germline assignment: CDR1 SGDLS and CDR2 YYNGEE. CDR3 region: CASSRGQAPNYEQYF. For the CDR3, the DNA is TGTGCCAGCAGCAGGGGACAGGCGCCTAACTACGAGCAGTACTTC.

This clone was recorded many times. The V call is TRBV6-1, the J call TRBJ2-1; TRBD2 agrees at 10 bases. The ends lost 4 bases at V and 9 bases at J; junction bases unmatched: 15. Looked up from germline, CDR1 is MNHNS and CDR2 is SASEGT. The CDR3 spans 17 residues. CDR3 nucleotides: TGTGCCAGCAGTGCTTTAAGCGGGAGGGCCGGGTCCGGTGAGCAGTTCTTC. It translates to CASSALSGRAGSGEQFF.

The chain combines TRBV7-2 with TRBJ2-5; 10 positions match TRBD1. This CDR3 has 15 residues. Per the germline V gene, CDR1 is SGHTA and CDR2 is FQGNSA. Unmatched junction bases numbered 3, after V lost 1 base and J lost 4 bases. Here the CDR3 DNA reads TGTGCCAGCAGCTTAGACGGGACAGGGGCAGAGACCCAGTACTTC. It yields the protein CASSLDGTGAETQYF.

This clone came up a few times. The rearrangement uses TRBV10-3 and TRBJ2-7; D possibly uses TRBD1 or TRBD2 (5 bases each). Between the trimmed V and J ends, which lost 7 bases and 4 bases, there was a span of 14 bases. This CDR3 has 13 residues. The V gene's germline CDR1 is ENHRY and CDR2 SYGVKD. CDR3 bases: TGTGCCATCATGGGGGAAAGTCCTTACGAGCAGTACTTC. Its translation is CAIMGESPYEQYF.

The chain couples TRBV11-2 to TRBJ2-3; TRBD1 is a possible D gene (5 bases). Per the germline V gene, CDR1 is SGHAT and CDR2 is FQNNGV. The CDR3 totals 11 residues. Trimming removed 6 bases from V and 6 bases from J, with 7 bases in between. The CDR3 DNA reads TGTGCCAGCAGGTCAGGGGATACGCAGTATTTT. This codes for CASRSGDTQYF.

This chain links TRBV4-1 with TRBJ2-4, with D tentatively TRBD2 (5 bases). The CDR3 loop spans 14 amino acids. Germline V gene lookup returns CDR1 MGHRA and CDR2 YSYEKL. Trimming pared 3 bases from V and 10 bases from J, leaving 16 bases between. Written as DNA, the CDR3 is TGCGCCAGCAGCCAGTCAGAGATACCGGGGATTCAGTACTTC. Translating gives CASSQSEIPGIQYF.

The rearrangement links TRBV15 to TRBJ1-5; tentatively, D is TRBD1 (6 bases). The germline V gene has CDR1 LNHNV and CDR2 YYDKDF (reference sequence). The V and J ends lost 5 bases and 7 bases respectively, with 15 bases between them. CDR3 length: 14 residues. The CDR3: CATSRGQTEQPQHF. Here the CDR3 DNA reads TGTGCCACCAGCCGAGGACAGACCGAACAGCCCCAGCATTTT.

This clone was detected only once. The gene calls are TRBV5-1 and TRBJ1-2; 7 nucleotides agree with TRBD1. Germline V gene data show CDR1 as SGHRS and CDR2 as YFSETQ. CDR3 length equals 14 residues. The V segment lost 4 bases and the J segment 5 bases; nucleotides outside the gene matches: 8. In nucleotides, the CDR3 is TGCGCCAGCAGCCCGGGGACAGCCTATTATGGCTACACCTTC. It encodes CASSPGTAYYGYTF.

The rearrangement uses TRBV2 and TRBJ1-2; D is uncertain. CDR3 length: 14 amino acids. Germline V gives CDR1 SNHLY, CDR2 FYNNEI. V shed 8 bases and J shed 1 base, with 14 bases lying between them. The CDR3 nucleotides read TGTGCCAGCGACGTGATTCGGGGTAACTATGGCTACACCTTC. Protein product: CASDVIRGNYGYTF.

The genes are TRBV27 and TRBJ2-2; D possibly corresponds to TRBD2 (5 bases). Germline CDR1 reads MNHEY; CDR2 reads SMNVEV (reference sequence). The CDR3 has 16 residues. Trimming took off 6 bases at V and 3 bases at J, with 17 bases between the two ends. CDR3 nucleotides: TGTGCCAGCAGCCCTAGAGGGCCGAGGGACACCGGGGAGCTGTTTTTT. This translates into CASSPRGPRDTGELFF.

The rearrangement links TRBV19 to TRBJ2-2, with 7 nucleotides matching TRBD1. CDR1 LNHDA and CDR2 SQIVND come from the germline V gene (reference sequence). The V and J ends lost 2 bases and 6 bases, in that order; junction bases with no gene match: 6. The length of the CDR3 is 15 residues. CDR3 protein: CASSISGQASGELFF. Here the CDR3 DNA reads TGTGCCAGTAGTATATCAGGACAGGCGTCCGGGGAGCTGTTTTTT.

The rearrangement links TRBV4-1 to TRBJ2-7, with D uncertain. Germline CDR1 is MGHRA and CDR2 is YSYEKL. The CDR3 sequence is 15 residues long. Deletions cut 1 base from V and 0 bases from J, with 10 bases between. The CDR3 region has the DNA TGCGCCAGCAGCCAAGCAAGGGTCCCCTCCTACGAGCAGTACTTC. It specifies CASSQARVPSYEQYF.

This chain links TRBV27 with TRBJ1-6; TRBD1 agrees at 8 bases. The junction had 10 bases not matched to a gene; V was cut back by 6 bases and J by 9 bases. The CDR3 covers 15 residues. The germline gives CDR1 MNHEY, CDR2 SMNVEV (reference sequence). The CDR3 sequence is CASSDRTGRSSPLHF. CDR3 nucleotide sequence: TGTGCCAGCAGCGACAGGACAGGGAGAAGTTCACCCCTCCACTTT.

V is TRBV6-5 and J is TRBJ2-5; D not certain. The CDR3 runs to 15 residues. V lost 2 bases, J lost 1 base, and 11 bases lay in between. The germline gives CDR1 MNHEY, CDR2 SVGAGI. The CDR3 spells CASSYLLATQETQYF. The DNA for the CDR3 is TGTGCCAGCAGTTACCTCTTGGCAACCCAAGAGACCCAGTACTTC.

This chain joins TRBV7-2 and TRBJ1-6; D gene ambiguous. V was cut by 6 bases and J by 10 bases, with 13 bases left in between. The CDR3 loop spans 13 amino acids. Germline V lookup: CDR1 SGHTA, CDR2 FQGNSA. As DNA, the CDR3 is TGTGCCAGCAGTCTCGAGCTGGAATCACCCCTCCACTTT. Translated, it gives CASSLELESPLHF.

This clone was seen more than once but under ten times. Distinct nucleotide sequences in the sample also encode this CDR3. The chain carries TRBV7-2 and TRBJ1-1; D is unclear. Germline V gives CDR1 SGHTA, CDR2 FQGNSA. Trimming pared 2 bases from V and 5 bases from J, leaving 3 bases between. The CDR3 sequence is 11 residues long. The CDR3 bases are TGTGCCAGCAGCTTACTGACTGAAGCTTTCTTT. Translating it yields CASSLLTEAFF.

This clone came up once. This clone may be a read error of a much larger clone one base away. V and J are TRBV11-2 and TRBJ1-6; D unresolved. The germline CDR1 and CDR2 sequences are SGHAT and FQNNGV. CDR3 length equals 14 residues. V was trimmed by 2 bases and J by 5 bases, leaving 7 bases between them. CDR3 DNA sequence: TGTGCCAGCAGCTTACAGGTGGATAATTCACCCCTCCACTTT. This codes for CASSLQVDNSPLHF.